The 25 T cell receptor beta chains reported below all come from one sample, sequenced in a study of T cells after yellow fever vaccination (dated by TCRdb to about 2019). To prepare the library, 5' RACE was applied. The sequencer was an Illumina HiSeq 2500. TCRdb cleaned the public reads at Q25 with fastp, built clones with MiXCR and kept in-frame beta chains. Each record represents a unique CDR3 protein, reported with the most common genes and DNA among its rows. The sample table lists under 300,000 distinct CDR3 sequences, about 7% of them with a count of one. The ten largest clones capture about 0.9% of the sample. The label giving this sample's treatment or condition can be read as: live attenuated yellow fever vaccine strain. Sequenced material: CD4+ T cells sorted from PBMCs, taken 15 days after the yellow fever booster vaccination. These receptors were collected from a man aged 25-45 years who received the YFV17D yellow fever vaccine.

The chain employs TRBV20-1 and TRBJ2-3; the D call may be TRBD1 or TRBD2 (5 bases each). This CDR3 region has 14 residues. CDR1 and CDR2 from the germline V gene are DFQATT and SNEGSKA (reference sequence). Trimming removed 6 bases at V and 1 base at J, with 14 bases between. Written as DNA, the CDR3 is TGCAGTGCGGGGCGGGTTCGGGGCACAGATACGCAGTATTTT. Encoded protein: CSAGRVRGTDTQYF.

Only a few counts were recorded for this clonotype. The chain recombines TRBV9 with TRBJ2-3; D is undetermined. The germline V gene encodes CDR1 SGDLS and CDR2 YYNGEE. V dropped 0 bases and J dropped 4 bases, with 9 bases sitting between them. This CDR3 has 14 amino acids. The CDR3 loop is CASSVVPSPDTQYF. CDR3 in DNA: TGTGCCAGCAGCGTAGTCCCTAGTCCAGATACGCAGTATTTT.

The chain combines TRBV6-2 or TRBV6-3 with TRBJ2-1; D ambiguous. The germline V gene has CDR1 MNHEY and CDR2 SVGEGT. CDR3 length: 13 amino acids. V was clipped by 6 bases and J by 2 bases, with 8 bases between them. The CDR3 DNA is TGTGCCAGCAGGGTGGGGACCTACAATGAGCAGTTCTTC. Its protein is CASRVGTYNEQFF.

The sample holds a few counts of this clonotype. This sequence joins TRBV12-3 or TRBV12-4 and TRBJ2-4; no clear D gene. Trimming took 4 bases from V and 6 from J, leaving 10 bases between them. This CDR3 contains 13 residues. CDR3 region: CASSSGLLNIQYF. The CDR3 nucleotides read TGTGCCAGCAGTTCGGGCCTTTTAAACATTCAGTACTTC.

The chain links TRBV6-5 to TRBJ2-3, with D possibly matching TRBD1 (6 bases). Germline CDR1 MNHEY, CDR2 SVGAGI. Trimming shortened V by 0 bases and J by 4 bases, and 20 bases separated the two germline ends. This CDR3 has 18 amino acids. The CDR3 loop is CASSYSTLGAKPADTQYF. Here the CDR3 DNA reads TGTGCCAGCAGTTACTCGACTCTGGGGGCTAAACCGGCAGATACGCAGTATTTT.

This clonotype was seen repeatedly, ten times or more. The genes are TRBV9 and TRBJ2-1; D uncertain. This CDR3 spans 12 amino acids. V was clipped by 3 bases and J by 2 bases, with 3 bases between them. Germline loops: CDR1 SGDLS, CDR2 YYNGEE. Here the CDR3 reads CASSGPYNEQFF. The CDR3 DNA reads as TGTGCCAGCAGCGGACCCTACAATGAGCAGTTCTTC.

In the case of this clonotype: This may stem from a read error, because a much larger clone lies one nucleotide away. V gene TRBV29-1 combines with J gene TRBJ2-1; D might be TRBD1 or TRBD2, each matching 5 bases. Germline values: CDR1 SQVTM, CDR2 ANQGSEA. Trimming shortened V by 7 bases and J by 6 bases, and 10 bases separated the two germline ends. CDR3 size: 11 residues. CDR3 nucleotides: TGCAGCGCTGATGGGGGCAATGAGCAGTTCTTC. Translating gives CSADGGNEQFF.

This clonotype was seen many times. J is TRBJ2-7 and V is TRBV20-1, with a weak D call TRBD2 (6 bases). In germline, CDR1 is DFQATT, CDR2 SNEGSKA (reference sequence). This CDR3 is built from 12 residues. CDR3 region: CSEGLPRNEQYF. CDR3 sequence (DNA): TGCAGCGAGGGACTGCCGAGGAACGAGCAGTACTTC.

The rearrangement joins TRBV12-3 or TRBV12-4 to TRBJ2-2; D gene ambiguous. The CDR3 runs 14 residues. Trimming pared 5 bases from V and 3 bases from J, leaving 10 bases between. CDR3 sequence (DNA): TGTGCCAGCAGTCGGAGAACCCACACCGGGGAGCTGTTTTTT. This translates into CASSRRTHTGELFF.

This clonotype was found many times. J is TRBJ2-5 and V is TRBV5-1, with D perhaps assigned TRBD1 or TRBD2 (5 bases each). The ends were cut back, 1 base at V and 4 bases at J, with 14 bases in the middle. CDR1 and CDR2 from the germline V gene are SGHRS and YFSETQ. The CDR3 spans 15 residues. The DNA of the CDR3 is TGCGCCAGCAGCTTGATGAGCACAGGAGGAGAGACCCAGTACTTC. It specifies CASSLMSTGGETQYF.

The CDR3 DNA sequence: TGTGCCAGCAGCCATATCGTTCGGCTAGCGGGAGTAGAAACCGGGGAGCTGTTTTTT. This translates into CASSHIVRLAGVETGELFF. The gene calls are TRBV14 and TRBJ2-2; 10 bases are shared with TRBD2. CDR3 length: 19 amino acids. CDR1 is SGHDN and CDR2 is FVKESK in the germline V gene. Unmatched junction bases numbered 15, after V lost 3 bases and J lost 5 bases. Filled out from reference TRBV14 and TRBJ2-2, the complete variable domain reads EAGVTQFPSHSVIEKGQTVTLRCDPISGHDNLYWYRRVMGKEIKFLLHFVKESKQDESGMPNNRFLAERTGGTYSTLKVQPAELEDSGVYFCASSHIVRLAGVETGELFFGEGSRLTVL.

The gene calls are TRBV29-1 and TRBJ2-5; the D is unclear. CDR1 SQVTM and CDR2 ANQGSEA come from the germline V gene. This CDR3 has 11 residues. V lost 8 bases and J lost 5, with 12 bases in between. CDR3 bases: TGCAGCACCCTTAACGTGGAGACCCAGTACTTC. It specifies CSTLNVETQYF.

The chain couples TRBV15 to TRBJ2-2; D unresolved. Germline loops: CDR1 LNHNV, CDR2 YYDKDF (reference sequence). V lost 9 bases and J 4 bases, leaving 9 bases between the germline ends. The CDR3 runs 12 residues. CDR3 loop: CATNVPTGELFF. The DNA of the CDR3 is TGTGCCACTAATGTGCCCACCGGGGAGCTGTTTTTT.

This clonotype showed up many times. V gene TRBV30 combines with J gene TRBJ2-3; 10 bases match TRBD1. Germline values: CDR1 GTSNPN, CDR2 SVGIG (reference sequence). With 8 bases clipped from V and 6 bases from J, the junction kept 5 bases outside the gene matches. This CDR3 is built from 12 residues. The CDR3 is CAGDRGGDTQYF. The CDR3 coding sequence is TGTGCCGGGGACAGGGGTGGGGATACGCAGTATTTT.

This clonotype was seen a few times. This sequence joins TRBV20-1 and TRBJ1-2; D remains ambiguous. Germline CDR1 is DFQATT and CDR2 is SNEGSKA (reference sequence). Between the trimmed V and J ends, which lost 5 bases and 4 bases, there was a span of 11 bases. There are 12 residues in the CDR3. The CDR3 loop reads CSASSTPYGYTF. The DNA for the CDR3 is TGCAGTGCTTCGTCCACCCCCTATGGCTACACCTTC.

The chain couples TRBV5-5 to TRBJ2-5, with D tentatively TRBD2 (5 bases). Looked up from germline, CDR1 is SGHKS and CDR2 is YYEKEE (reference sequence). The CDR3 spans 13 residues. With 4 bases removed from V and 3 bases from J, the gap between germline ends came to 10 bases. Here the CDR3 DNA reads TGTGCCAGCAGCCGGCAGAGGGAAGAGACCCAGTACTTC. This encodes CASSRQREETQYF.

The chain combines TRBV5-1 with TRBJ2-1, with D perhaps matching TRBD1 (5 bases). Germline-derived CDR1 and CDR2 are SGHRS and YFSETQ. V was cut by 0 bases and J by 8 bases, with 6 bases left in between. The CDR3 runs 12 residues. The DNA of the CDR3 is TGCGCCAGCAGCTTGGAAGGGGATGAGCAGTTCTTC. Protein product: CASSLEGDEQFF.

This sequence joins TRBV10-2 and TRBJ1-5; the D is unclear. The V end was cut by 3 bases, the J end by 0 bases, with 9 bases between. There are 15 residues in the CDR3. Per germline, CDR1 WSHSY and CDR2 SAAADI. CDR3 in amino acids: CASSEGLLSNQPQHF. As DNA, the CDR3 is TGCGCCAGCAGTGAAGGGCTTCTTAGCAATCAGCCCCAGCATTTT.

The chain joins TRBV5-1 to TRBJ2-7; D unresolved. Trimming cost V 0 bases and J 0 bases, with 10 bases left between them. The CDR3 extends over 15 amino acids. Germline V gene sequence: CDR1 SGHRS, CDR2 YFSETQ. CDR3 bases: TGCGCCAGCAGCTTGGTAAGGTCGAGCTCCTACGAGCAGTACTTC. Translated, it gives CASSLVRSSSYEQYF. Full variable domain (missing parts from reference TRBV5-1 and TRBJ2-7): KAGVTQTPRYLIKTRGQQVTLSCSPISGHRSVSWYQQTPGQGLQFLFEYFSETQRNKGNFPGRFSGRQFSNSRSEMNVSTLELGDSALYLCASSLVRSSSYEQYFGPGTRLTVT.

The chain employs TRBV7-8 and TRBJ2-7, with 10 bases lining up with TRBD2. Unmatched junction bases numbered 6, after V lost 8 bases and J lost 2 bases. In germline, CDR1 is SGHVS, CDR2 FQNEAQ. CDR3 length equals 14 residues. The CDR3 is CASREREGPYEQYF. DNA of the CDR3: TGTGCCAGCCGAGAGCGGGAGGGCCCCTACGAGCAGTACTTC.

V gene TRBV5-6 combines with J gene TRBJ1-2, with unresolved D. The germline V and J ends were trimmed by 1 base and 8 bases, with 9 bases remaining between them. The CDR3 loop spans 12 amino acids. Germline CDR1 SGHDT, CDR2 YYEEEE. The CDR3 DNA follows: TGTGCCAGCAGCTTGAGAACACAGGGCTACACCTTC. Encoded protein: CASSLRTQGYTF. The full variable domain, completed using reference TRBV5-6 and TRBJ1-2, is DAGVTQSPTHLIKTRGQQVTLRCSPKSGHDTVSWYQQALGQGPQFIFQYYEEEERQRGNFPDRFSGHQFPNYSSELNVNALLLGDSALYLCASSLRTQGYTFGSGTRLTVV.

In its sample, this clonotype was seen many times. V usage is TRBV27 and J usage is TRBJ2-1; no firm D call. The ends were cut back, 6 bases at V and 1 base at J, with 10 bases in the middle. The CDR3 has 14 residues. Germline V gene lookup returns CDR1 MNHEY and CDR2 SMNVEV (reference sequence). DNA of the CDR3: TGTGCCAGCAGAGACGGGCGTTCCTACAATGAGCAGTTCTTC. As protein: CASRDGRSYNEQFF.

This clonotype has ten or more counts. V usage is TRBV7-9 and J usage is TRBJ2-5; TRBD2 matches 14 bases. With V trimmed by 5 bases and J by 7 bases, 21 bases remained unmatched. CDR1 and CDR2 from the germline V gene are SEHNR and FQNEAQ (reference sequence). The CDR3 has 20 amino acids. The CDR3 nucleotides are TGTGCCAGCAGCCCCCTTCCGGGACTAGCGGGAGAGGGGCTACGGACGACCCAGTACTTC. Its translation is CASSPLPGLAGEGLRTTQYF.

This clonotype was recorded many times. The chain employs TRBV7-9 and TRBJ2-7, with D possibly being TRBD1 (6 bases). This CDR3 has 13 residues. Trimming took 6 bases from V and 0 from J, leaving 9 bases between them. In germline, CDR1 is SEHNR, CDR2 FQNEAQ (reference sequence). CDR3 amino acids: CASRRDTSYEQYF. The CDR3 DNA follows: TGTGCCAGCAGGAGGGACACCTCCTACGAGCAGTACTTC.

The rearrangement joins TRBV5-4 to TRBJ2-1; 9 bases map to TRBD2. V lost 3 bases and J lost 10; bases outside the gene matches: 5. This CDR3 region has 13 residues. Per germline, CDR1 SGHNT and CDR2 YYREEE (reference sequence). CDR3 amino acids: CASSSSSGTEQFF. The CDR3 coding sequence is TGTGCCAGCAGCTCCTCTAGCGGGACAGAGCAGTTCTTC.